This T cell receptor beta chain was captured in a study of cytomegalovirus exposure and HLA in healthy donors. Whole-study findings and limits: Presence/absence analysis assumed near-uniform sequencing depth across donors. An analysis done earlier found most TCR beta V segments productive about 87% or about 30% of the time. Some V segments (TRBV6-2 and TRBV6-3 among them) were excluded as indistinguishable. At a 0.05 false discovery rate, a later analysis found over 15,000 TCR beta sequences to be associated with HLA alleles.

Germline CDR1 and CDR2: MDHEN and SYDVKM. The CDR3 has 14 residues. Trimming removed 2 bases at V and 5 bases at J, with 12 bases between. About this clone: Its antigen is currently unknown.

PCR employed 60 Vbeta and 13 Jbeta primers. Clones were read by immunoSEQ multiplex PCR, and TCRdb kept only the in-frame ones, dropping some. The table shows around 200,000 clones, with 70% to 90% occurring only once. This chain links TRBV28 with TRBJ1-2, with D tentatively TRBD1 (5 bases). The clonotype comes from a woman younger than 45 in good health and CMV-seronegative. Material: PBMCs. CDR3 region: CASSLGAGMYGYTF. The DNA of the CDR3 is TGTGCCAGCAGTTTAGGGGCAGGGATGTATGGCTACACCTTC.